This T cell receptor beta chain emerged from a study of T cell responses to AZD1222 COVID-19 vaccine. Trimming pared 5 bases from V and 2 bases from J, leaving 7 bases between. CDR3 length equals 12 residues. Per germline, CDR1 SQVTM and CDR2 ANQGSEA. Repertoires were generated with immunoSEQ multiplex PCR, while TCRdb's copy carries only in-frame clones and drops some. This repertoire shows roughly 150,000 clones, about 88% found once; its top ten account for under 8%. The input for sequencing was peripheral blood, taken after recovery from COVID-19. The V and J genes are TRBV29-1 and TRBJ1-5; D unresolved. This receptor was taken from an adult who had recovered from COVID-19. As DNA, the CDR3 is TGCAGCGTTCAATCGGGCAATCAGCCCCAGCATTTT. It yields the protein CSVQSGNQPQHF.